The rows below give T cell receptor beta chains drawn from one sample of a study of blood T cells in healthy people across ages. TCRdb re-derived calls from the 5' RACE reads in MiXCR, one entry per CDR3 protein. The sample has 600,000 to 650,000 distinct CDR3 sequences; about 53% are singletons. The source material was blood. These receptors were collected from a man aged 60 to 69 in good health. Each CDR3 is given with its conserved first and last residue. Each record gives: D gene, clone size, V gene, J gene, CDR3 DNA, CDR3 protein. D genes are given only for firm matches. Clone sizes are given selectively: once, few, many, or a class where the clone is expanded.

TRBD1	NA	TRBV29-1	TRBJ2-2	TGCAGCGTTGCTCAGGGGGCCGGTACCGGGGAGCTGTTTTTT	CSVAQGAGTGELFF
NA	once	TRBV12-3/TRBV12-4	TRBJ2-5	TGTGCCAGCAGTACCGGGGGAGGAGGGACCCAGTACTTC	CASSTGGGGTQYF
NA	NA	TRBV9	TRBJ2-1	TGTGCCAGCAGCGTAGAGCCTAGCGCAGCTACGCAGTTCTTC	CASSVEPSAATQFF
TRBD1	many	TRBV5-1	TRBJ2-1	TGCGCCAGCTGGGGGACAGGAAACAATGAGCAGTTCTTC	CASWGTGNNEQFF
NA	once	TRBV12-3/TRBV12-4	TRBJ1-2	TGTGCCAGCAGTGTAACAGGGACTCCCTCCTATGGCTACACCTTC	CASSVTGTPSYGYTF
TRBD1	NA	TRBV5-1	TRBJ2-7	TGCGCCAGCAGCAATGGACAGGGTTCTCCCAATGAGCAGTACTTC	CASSNGQGSPNEQYF
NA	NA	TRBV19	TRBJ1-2	TGTGCCAGTACCCTATCAGTGACGAGAGCTAACTATGGCTACACCTTC	CASTLSVTRANYGYTF
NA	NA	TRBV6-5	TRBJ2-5	TGTGCCAGCAGCACCATAGCGGAGCAGTACTTC	CASSTIAEQYF
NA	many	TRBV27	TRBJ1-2	TGTGCCAGCAGTTACAGGGCCGGAAACTATGGCTACACCTTC	CASSYRAGNYGYTF
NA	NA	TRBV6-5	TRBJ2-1	TGTGCCAGCAGTTACGCTCCGTCGTCTAGCAGTCGGGACAATGAGCAGTTCTTC	CASSYAPSSSSRDNEQFF
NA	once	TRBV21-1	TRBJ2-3	TGTGCCAGCAGCAAAGAGGTCCCGACTGAGCGGGGGGGCGGATTTGCACGTCATACGCAGTATTTT	CASSKEVPTERGGGFARHTQYF
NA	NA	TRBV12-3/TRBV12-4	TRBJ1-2	TGTGCCAGCAGTGCGGGACCGAACTATGGCTACACCTTC	CASSAGPNYGYTF
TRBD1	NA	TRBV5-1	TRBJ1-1	TGCGCCAGCAGCTCTACGACAGGGGCCATGAACACTGAAGCTTTCTTT	CASSSTTGAMNTEAFF
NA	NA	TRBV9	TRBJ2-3	TGTGCCAGCAGCGTAACGGGTGGAGATACGCAGTATTTT	CASSVTGGDTQYF
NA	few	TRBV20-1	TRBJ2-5	TGCAGTGCTAGTGGTCAGGGGAGGCCTCAAGAGACCCAGTACTTC	CSASGQGRPQETQYF
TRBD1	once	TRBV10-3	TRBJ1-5	TGTGCCATCAGTGAGGCAGGGGGGAATCAGCCCCAGCATTTT	CAISEAGGNQPQHF
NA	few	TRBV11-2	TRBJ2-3	TGTGCCAGCAGTCGGCCCCGCACAGATACGCAGTATTTT	CASSRPRTDTQYF
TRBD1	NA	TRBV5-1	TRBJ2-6	TGCGCCAGCAGCCGGGACAGCTCCTCTGGGGCCAACGTCCTGACTTTC	CASSRDSSSGANVLTF
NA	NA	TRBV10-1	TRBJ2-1	TGCGCCAGCAGCCCCGAACCGGCGTCGGAGCAGTTCTTC	CASSPEPASEQFF
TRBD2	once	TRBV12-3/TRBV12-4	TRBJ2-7	TGTGCCAGCAGTCCAAGGACTAGCAGCGAGCAGTACTTC	CASSPRTSSEQYF
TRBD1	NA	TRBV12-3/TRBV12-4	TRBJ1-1	TGTGCCAGCAGTTTCGAGGGGGCCCGAACTGAAGCTTTCTTT	CASSFEGARTEAFF
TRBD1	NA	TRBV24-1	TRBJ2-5	TGTGCCACCGGGGGACAGGAAGAGACCCAGTACTTC	CATGGQEETQYF